This T cell receptor beta chain was documented in a study of T cells in tuberculosis. Study-wide context: In South Africa, adults with active tuberculosis were compared with IGRA-negative and latently infected IGRA-positive adolescents. PBMC were archived before or within 7 days of starting treatment.

The data were produced by immunoSEQ multiplex PCR, yet TCRdb's version contains in-frame clones alone and is incomplete. The table lists tens of thousands of clones, approximately 94% of them singletons. Time point noted: new active TB diagnosis, blood taken before or within 7 days of starting treatment. Positive smear microscopy and/or M. tuberculosis culture confirmed active disease. The trim removed 8 bases at V and 1 base at J, leaving 1 base unmatched. This CDR3 contains 14 residues. Germline CDR1 is SEHNR and CDR2 is FQNEAQ (reference sequence). The receptor comes from an adult with tuberculosis. The chain uses TRBV7-9 and TRBJ2-2, with 10 bases that match TRBD2. The sample in question was PBMCs, obtained at tuberculosis diagnosis. CDR3 residues: CASLAGVNTGELFF. As DNA, the CDR3 is TGTGCCAGCCTAGCGGGGGTGAACACCGGGGAGCTGTTTTTT.